This TCR beta chain came from a study of T cell repertoires in cytomegalovirus infection. On the study more broadly: Well-studied HLA-B-restricted epitopes and recently identified HLA-C-restricted epitopes of CMV were both used in the study. It can be stated that public TCR beta signatures indicated CMV infection as well as a matching HLA type. Study results and caveats: CMV carriers with the relevant HLA were identified by cumulative public TCR beta family frequency.

This clonotype was detected only once. Its antigen is still unknown. The J segment lost 0 bases and the V segment lost 8 bases, leaving 10 bases of the junction unmatched. CDR1 is SNHLY and CDR2 is FYNNEI in the germline V gene. The CDR3 extends over 16 amino acids. TCRdb recomputed calls from the reads with MiXCR, one row per CDR3 protein. The sample holds hundreds of thousands of distinct CDR3 sequences, 25% to 35% seen once. The sequences come from cultured PBMCs, collected from culture after CMV antigen stimulation. This TCR was sampled from a human donor in good health (CMV status not recorded). Some clones in this sample may be carry-over from other donors' samples. The rearrangement joins TRBV2 to TRBJ2-4; 7 positions agree with TRBD1. CDR3: CASDQGQLLAKNIQYF. In DNA, the CDR3 is TGTGCCAGCGACCAGGGACAGCTACTAGCCAAAAACATTCAGTACTTC.